Below, 23 T cell receptor beta chains from the same sample are listed, as sequenced in a study of Graves' ophthalmopathy and Graves' hyperthyroidism. The sequenced template was RNA, covering the TCR beta CDR3 region. The authors performed first-round RT-PCR with HTBI primers and then a second-round multiplex PCR. A single record per CDR3 protein comes from TCRdb applying MiXCR to the multiplex PCR reads. The sample lists about 480,000 distinct CDR3 sequences; 14% were seen once. The specimen sequenced was blood. These receptors came from a woman younger than 45 with Graves' ophthalmopathy.

This clonotype was counted at least ten times. The genes are TRBV27 and TRBJ1-2; tentative D call: TRBD1 (5 bases). V dropped 4 bases and J dropped 2 bases, with 8 bases sitting between them. The CDR3 spans 13 residues. CDR1 is MNHEY and CDR2 is SMNVEV in the germline V gene (reference sequence). The CDR3 sequence: CASSSTVNYGYTF. CDR3 DNA sequence: TGTGCCAGCAGTTCGACAGTCAACTATGGCTACACCTTC.

This clonotype was seen more than once but under ten times. This chain uses TRBV4-1 with TRBJ2-5; weak D call: TRBD1 (5 bases). Germline loops: CDR1 MGHRA, CDR2 YSYEKL. This CDR3 is built from 16 residues. V lost 2 bases, J lost 0 bases, and 13 bases lay in between. CDR3 residues: CASSQSTGRYQETQYF. The CDR3 DNA is TGCGCCAGCAGCCAATCTACAGGAAGGTACCAAGAGACCCAGTACTTC.

This chain connects TRBV7-2 to TRBJ2-7, with 10 bases matching TRBD2. Unmatched junction bases numbered 10, after V lost 4 bases and J lost 7 bases. Looked up from germline, CDR1 is SGHTA and CDR2 is FQGNSA. This CDR3 is 15 amino acids long. CDR3 region: CASSYRAGGGYEQYF. The CDR3 region has the DNA TGTGCCAGCAGCTACCGAGCGGGGGGGGGATATGAGCAGTACTTC.

The V gene is TRBV12-3 or TRBV12-4, the J gene TRBJ1-3; D remains unclear. V shed 0 bases and J shed 1 base, with 4 bases lying between them. The CDR3 has 14 amino acids. CDR3 coding DNA: TGTGCCAGCAGTTTAGCTGCGTCTGGAAACACCATATATTTT. Protein sequence: CASSLAASGNTIYF.

Ten or more counts support this clonotype. The V and J genes are TRBV12-3 or TRBV12-4 and TRBJ2-5; tentatively, D is TRBD1 or TRBD2 (5 bases each). This CDR3 is 15 amino acids long. V lost 6 bases to trimming and J lost 5 bases, with 19 bases between them. The chain's CDR3 is CASRVGALDGETQYF. The CDR3 region has the DNA TGTGCCAGCAGGGTCGGGGCTCTTGATGGGGAGACCCAGTACTTC.

This clonotype was detected many times. This chain uses TRBV5-1 with TRBJ1-2, with 9 bases aligning to TRBD1. The germline V gene has CDR1 SGHRS and CDR2 YFSETQ. The CDR3 is 15 amino acids. The J segment lost 6 bases and the V segment lost 3 bases, leaving 9 bases of the junction unmatched. This CDR3 is CASSYGTGRFDGYTF. Written as DNA, the CDR3 is TGCGCCAGCAGCTACGGGACAGGGCGGTTCGATGGCTACACCTTC.

This clonotype was seen ten or more times. The rearrangement joins TRBV5-1 to TRBJ1-2, with a weak D call TRBD1 (6 bases). Germline assignment: CDR1 SGHRS and CDR2 YFSETQ. The V end was cut by 4 bases, the J end by 6 bases, with 10 bases between. This CDR3 has 12 residues. The CDR3 reads CASSPGQNGYTF. CDR3 DNA: TGCGCCAGCAGCCCCGGACAGAATGGCTACACCTTC.

The chain links TRBV12-3 or TRBV12-4 to TRBJ1-5; the match to TRBD1 covers 9 bases. With V trimmed by 4 bases and J by 7 bases, 8 bases remained unmatched. This CDR3 has 15 amino acids. This CDR3 reads CASSYWTGVGQPQHF. The CDR3 bases are TGTGCCAGCAGTTACTGGACAGGGGTCGGCCAGCCCCAGCATTTT.

This clonotype came up many times. This chain uses TRBV6-1 with TRBJ1-2; D might be TRBD1 (5 bases). The germline CDR1 and CDR2 sequences are MNHNS and SASEGT. This CDR3 is built from 15 residues. Trimming cost V 1 base and J 8 bases, with 17 bases left between them. CDR3 coding DNA: TGTGCCAGCAGTGAAGGGTGGTCAGGGAGACGAGGCTACACCTTC. Its translation is CASSEGWSGRRGYTF.

This clonotype was seen a handful of times. V is TRBV20-1 and J is TRBJ2-2; D possibly matches TRBD1 or TRBD2 (5 bases each). V shed 6 bases and J shed 5 bases, with 22 bases lying between them. The CDR3 runs 16 residues. Germline V gene data show CDR1 as DFQATT and CDR2 as SNEGSKA (reference sequence). CDR3 DNA: TGCAGTGCCTACTTCCCTGGGAGAGGGGAAACCGGGGAGCTGTTTTTT. The encoded protein is CSAYFPGRGETGELFF.

This clonotype was detected a few times. The chain employs TRBV20-1 and TRBJ2-5; D is undetermined. Germline assignment: CDR1 DFQATT and CDR2 SNEGSKA (reference sequence). Between the trimmed V and J ends, which lost 3 bases and 5 bases, there was a span of 16 bases. The CDR3 consists of 14 residues. CDR3 coding DNA: TGCAGTGCTAGCCGTGGCACCATCGCGGAGACCCAGTACTTC. Translating it yields CSASRGTIAETQYF.

This clonotype was recorded many times. The chain is built from TRBV10-3 and TRBJ2-7; the D gene is possibly TRBD2 (5 bases). This CDR3 region has 14 residues. Trimming took off 7 bases at V and 1 base at J, with 14 bases between the two ends. Germline loops: CDR1 ENHRY, CDR2 SYGVKD. The CDR3 protein is CAIKTRTDSYEQYF. The CDR3 DNA is TGTGCCATCAAAACAAGGACTGATTCCTACGAGCAGTACTTC.

This clonotype occurred many times. The chain joins TRBV15 to TRBJ1-1; D perhaps matches TRBD1 (5 bases). CDR3 length equals 16 residues. V was pared by 4 bases and J by 4 bases, with 19 bases between. Per the germline V gene, CDR1 is LNHNV and CDR2 is YYDKDF (reference sequence). The DNA for the CDR3 is TGTGCCACCAGCACCCTCTCGAGGGGCAAGGGCACTGAAGCTTTCTTT. It is translated as CATSTLSRGKGTEAFF.

This clonotype has at least ten counts. V usage is TRBV7-9 and J usage is TRBJ2-7; D not certain. The CDR3 runs 14 residues. The V gene's germline CDR1 is SEHNR and CDR2 FQNEAQ (reference sequence). The V end was cut by 3 bases, the J end by 0 bases, with 9 bases between. CDR3: CASSFQQSSYEQYF. The CDR3 nucleotides read TGTGCCAGCAGCTTCCAACAGTCCTCCTACGAGCAGTACTTC.

This clonotype was counted ten times or more. This chain links TRBV7-2 with TRBJ2-7; the D is unclear. Deletions cut 0 bases from V and 3 bases from J, with 9 bases between. The CDR3 consists of 14 residues. Germline V gene sequence: CDR1 SGHTA, CDR2 FQGNSA. In DNA form, the CDR3 reads TGTGCCAGCAGCTTAGCGTATAGGGACTACGAGCAGTACTTC. This gives the protein CASSLAYRDYEQYF.

This clonotype has ten or more counts. Germline is not matched at one junction end, which may reflect a read error. The J gene is TRBJ2-5, the V gene TRBV6-2 or TRBV6-3; D might be TRBD1 (5 bases). The CDR3 loop spans 14 amino acids. The V gene's germline CDR1 is MNHEY and CDR2 SVGEGT. CDR3 residues: CASSYIQGQETKYF. In nucleotides, the CDR3 is TGTGCCAGCAGTTATATCCAGGGCCAAGAGACCAAGTACTTC.

This clonotype showed up many times. This sequence joins TRBV7-2 and TRBJ2-2; D is ambiguous. Trimming removed 2 bases from V and 5 bases from J, with 6 bases in between. The CDR3 sequence is 13 residues long. Germline CDR1 and CDR2: SGHTA and FQGNSA. In DNA, the CDR3 is TGTGCCAGCAGCTTAAGAGTGACCGGGGAGCTGTTTTTT. It specifies CASSLRVTGELFF.

This clonotype was found many times. V and J are TRBV19 and TRBJ2-6; tentative D call: TRBD1 (6 bases). V lost 7 bases and J 0 bases, leaving 10 bases between the germline ends. CDR3 size: 15 residues. The V gene's germline CDR1 is LNHDA and CDR2 SQIVND (reference sequence). This CDR3 reads CASKGVSSGANVLTF. The CDR3 DNA follows: TGTGCCAGTAAGGGGGTTAGCTCTGGGGCCAACGTCCTGACTTTC.

There are many counts of this clonotype. The chain combines TRBV19 with TRBJ1-2; D gene ambiguous. Germline values: CDR1 LNHDA, CDR2 SQIVND (reference sequence). CDR3 length: 13 amino acids. Trimming left V 5 bases short and J 7 bases short, with 14 bases between. The CDR3 DNA sequence: TGTGCCAGTAGTGGCGACGGCCGTGGTGGCTACACCTTC. It specifies CASSGDGRGGYTF.

With regard to this clonotype: Sequence at one end of the junction differs from germline and may be a read error. Written as DNA, the CDR3 is TGTGCTAGTGGAACCACCGACAGGGTGATCTTC. This encodes CASGTTDRVIF. The V gene is TRBV12-5, the J gene TRBJ1-2; 7 bases are a match to TRBD1. Germline values: CDR1 LGHNT, CDR2 FRNRAP. The CDR3 consists of 11 residues.

There are many counts of this clonotype. The CDR3 DNA sequence: TGTGCCAGCAGCTTAATGGGACTACAAGAGACCCAGTACTTC. It specifies CASSLMGLQETQYF. The chain uses TRBV7-2 and TRBJ2-5; 7 bases match TRBD2. V shed 2 bases and J 2 bases; nucleotides not matched to a gene: 2. The CDR3 has 14 residues. Germline CDR1 SGHTA, CDR2 FQGNSA.

This clonotype was seen many times. The rearrangement uses TRBV12-3 or TRBV12-4 and TRBJ2-5; 8 positions match TRBD1. V was pared by 4 bases and J by 5 bases, with 6 bases of the junction left unmatched. The CDR3 loop spans 14 amino acids. CDR3 nucleotide sequence: TGTGCCAGCAGTTCCCCAGGGGGCATCGAGACCCAGTACTTC. This encodes CASSSPGGIETQYF.

The sample holds many counts of this clonotype. This sequence joins TRBV14 and TRBJ1-5, with D hard to call. The germline V and J ends were trimmed by 10 bases and 4 bases, with 8 bases remaining between them. In germline, CDR1 is SGHDN, CDR2 FVKESK. The CDR3 is 11 residues long. This CDR3 reads CATTRNQPQHF. In DNA form, the CDR3 reads TGTGCCACCACGAGGAATCAGCCCCAGCATTTT.